Below, one TCR beta chain is given with its context. This clonotype was counted between two and nine times. Its antigen remains undetermined. No much larger clone exists at a distance of one base, and base qualities are not known. The CDR3 runs 14 residues from the cysteine to the phenylalanine. Solely the CDR3 DNA is kept, with 42 bases framed from the first base. The germline V gene yields ENHRY for CDR1 and SYGVKD for CDR2. V is reduced by 8 bases and J by 6 bases, leaving a spacing of 20 bases between them. Taken with the paper, the label for treatment or condition translates to: live attenuated yellow fever vaccine strain. A standard Ficoll-Paque protocol was used to isolate PBMCs from peripheral blood. Dynabeads CD4 and CD8 positive selection kits were used to isolate CD4 and CD8 T-cell fractions. RNA was extracted with TriZol from bulk PBMCs, CD4 and CD8 fractions, and dextramer-positive and dextramer-negative fractions.

Synthesis of TCR cDNA relied on 5'RACE template switching, a step that introduced a universal primer site along with unique molecular identifiers. Priming of cDNA synthesis was performed from both the TCR alpha and TCR beta constant segments. Two PCR steps were used to amplify libraries, with sample barcodes and sequencing adapters being added in the second step. Sequencing of libraries was performed on Illumina HiSeq 2500 (2x100 bp) or NovaSeq (2x150 bp). As for the original processing: Reads were demultiplexed and collapsed into UMI consensus sequences with MIGEC, and V(D)J alignment was performed with MiXCR. Vaccine-responding clonotypes were identified with edgeR using replicate PBMC samples, with FDR below 0.01 and a log2 fold change above 5 up to day 15 being required. Each bulk clonotype received a CD4 or CD8 identity based on whether the sequenced CD4 or CD8 repertoire contained that clonotype at higher abundance. TCRdb trimmed the raw reads at Q25, called clones with MiXCR and kept productive beta chains. Every CDR3 protein is listed once, alongside the most common genes and DNA of its rows. It is TCRdb's table, rather than the study itself, that gives the V and J calls and clone size. The sample table shows 200,000 to 300,000 distinct CDR3 sequences, and less than 7.5% are seen once. The ten largest make up roughly 1% of the sample.

The data were obtained in a study of T cells after yellow fever vaccination (dated by TCRdb to about 2019). Broadly, across the study: The SMART-Seq v4 Ultra Low Input RNA kit was used to prepare libraries from fractions with low cell numbers. To track T-cell clones before and after primary and booster YFV17D yellow fever vaccination, bulk TCR alpha and beta repertoires were sequenced longitudinally. Bulk PBMC replicates and cell subsets were isolated from blood drawn at multiple timepoints before and after both primary and secondary immunization. Two healthy male donors, one aged 18 to 29 and one aged 30 to 40 years, made up the cohort. Study-wide conclusions, independent of this receptor: Compared with the primary T-cell response, the secondary T-cell response was faster but weaker, reaching its peak on day 5 rather than on day 15. A small fraction of clonotypes appeared in both the CD4 and CD8 compartments, likely as a result of convergent recombination. Only two donors were included in the study, so the extent to which the findings can be generalized is limited. Computational filtering was needed because FACS-sorted repertoires could contain abundant contaminating clonotypes from the bulk population. Most clones expanded after primary vaccination were re-detected after the booster (approximately 95% of CD4 and roughly 85% of CD8), suggesting broad memory maintenance.

This sequence was found in a man younger than 45 who received the YFV17D yellow fever vaccine. The chain uses TRBV10-3 and TRBJ2-7; the best D guess is TRBD2, with 7 bases matching. The starting material was CD4+ T cells sorted from PBMCs, obtained on the day of the yellow fever booster vaccination. The DNA sequence follows: TGTGCCATCGGTGGGTCTCAAGGGGGGGTCGAGCAGTACTTC. This codes for CAIGGSQGGVEQYF.